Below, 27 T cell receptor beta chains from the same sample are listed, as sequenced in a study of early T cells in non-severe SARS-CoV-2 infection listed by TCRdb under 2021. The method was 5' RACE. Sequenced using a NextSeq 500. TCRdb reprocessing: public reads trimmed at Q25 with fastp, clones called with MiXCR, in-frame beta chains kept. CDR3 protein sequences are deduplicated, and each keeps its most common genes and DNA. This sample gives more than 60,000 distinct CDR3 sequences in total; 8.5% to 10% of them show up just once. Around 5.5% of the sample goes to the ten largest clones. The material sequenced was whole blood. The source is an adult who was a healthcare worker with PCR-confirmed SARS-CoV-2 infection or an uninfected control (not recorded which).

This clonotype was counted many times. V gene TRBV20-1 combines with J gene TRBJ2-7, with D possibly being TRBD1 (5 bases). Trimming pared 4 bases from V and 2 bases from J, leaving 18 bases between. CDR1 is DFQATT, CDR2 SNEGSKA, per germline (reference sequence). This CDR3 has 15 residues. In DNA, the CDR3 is TGCAGTGCTACTTCGGACATCCCAGCTCCCTACGAGCAGTACTTC. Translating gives CSATSDIPAPYEQYF.

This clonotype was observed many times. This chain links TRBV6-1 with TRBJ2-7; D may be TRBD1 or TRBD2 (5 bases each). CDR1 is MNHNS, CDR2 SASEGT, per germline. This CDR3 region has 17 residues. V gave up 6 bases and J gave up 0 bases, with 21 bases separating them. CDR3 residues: CASRYSAGTAYSYEQYF. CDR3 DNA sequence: TGTGCCAGCAGGTACTCCGCCGGGACGGCGTACTCCTACGAGCAGTACTTC.

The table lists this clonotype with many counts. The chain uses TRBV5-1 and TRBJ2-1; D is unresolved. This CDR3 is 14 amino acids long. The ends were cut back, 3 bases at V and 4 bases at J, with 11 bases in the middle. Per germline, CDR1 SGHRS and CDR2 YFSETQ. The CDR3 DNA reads TGCGCCAGCAGCTGGTATGTCCCATACAATGAGCAGTTCTTC. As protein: CASSWYVPYNEQFF.

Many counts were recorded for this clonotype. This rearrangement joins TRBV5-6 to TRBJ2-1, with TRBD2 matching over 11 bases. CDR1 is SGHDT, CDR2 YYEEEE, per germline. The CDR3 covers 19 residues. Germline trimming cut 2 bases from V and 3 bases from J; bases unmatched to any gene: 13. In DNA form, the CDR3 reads TGTGCCAGCAGCTTCCCGGGACTAGCGGCCAACGGGCTCTACAATGAGCAGTTCTTC. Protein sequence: CASSFPGLAANGLYNEQFF.

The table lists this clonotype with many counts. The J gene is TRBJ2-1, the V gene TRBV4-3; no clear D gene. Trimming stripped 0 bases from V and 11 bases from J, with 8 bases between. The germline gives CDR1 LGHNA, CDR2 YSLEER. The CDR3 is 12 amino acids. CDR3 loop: CASSQETGKQFF. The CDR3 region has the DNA TGCGCCAGCAGCCAAGAGACCGGAAAGCAGTTCTTC.

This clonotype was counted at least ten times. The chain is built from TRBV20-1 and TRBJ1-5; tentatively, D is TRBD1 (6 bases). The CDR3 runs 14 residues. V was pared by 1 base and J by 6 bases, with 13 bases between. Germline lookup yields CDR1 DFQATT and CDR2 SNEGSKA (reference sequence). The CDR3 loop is CSARGEGVVQPQHF. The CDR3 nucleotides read TGCAGTGCTAGAGGGGAGGGGGTTGTTCAGCCCCAGCATTTT.

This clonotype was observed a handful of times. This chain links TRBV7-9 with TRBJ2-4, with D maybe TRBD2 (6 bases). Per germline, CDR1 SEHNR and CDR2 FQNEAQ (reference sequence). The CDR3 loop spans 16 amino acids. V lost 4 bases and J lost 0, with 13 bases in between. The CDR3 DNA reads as TGTGCCAGCAGCTGGGACTTACTGACAGCCAAAAACATTCAGTACTTC. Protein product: CASSWDLLTAKNIQYF. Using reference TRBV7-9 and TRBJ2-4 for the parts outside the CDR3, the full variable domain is DTGVSQNPRHKITKRGQNVTFRCDPISEHNRLYWYRQTLGQGPEFLTYFQNEAQLEKSRLLSDRFSAERPKGSFSTLEIQRTEQGDSAMYLCASSWDLLTAKNIQYFGAGTRLSVL.

CDR3 in DNA: TGCAGCGTTGAAGACCTAGCGGGAGACGACTACGAGCAGTACTTC. The encoded protein is CSVEDLAGDDYEQYF. This chain links TRBV29-1 with TRBJ2-7, with 10 bases lining up with TRBD2. Germline loops: CDR1 SQVTM, CDR2 ANQGSEA. The V segment lost 0 bases and the J segment 3 bases; nucleotides outside the gene matches: 5. The CDR3 extends over 15 amino acids.

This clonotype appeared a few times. The CDR3 DNA sequence: TGTGCCTGGACCCTCTCGCCCAGCGGCTATGGCTACACCTTC. Translation: CAWTLSPSGYGYTF. The rearrangement joins TRBV30 to TRBJ1-2, with unresolved D. V was cut by 4 bases and J by 4 bases, with 16 bases left in between. Per germline, CDR1 GTSNPN and CDR2 SVGIG (reference sequence). The CDR3 has 14 amino acids.

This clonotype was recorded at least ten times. The CDR3 DNA is TGTGCCAGCAGCTTAGGAGCGGGATCTGAAGCTTTCTTT. This codes for CASSLGAGSEAFF. J is TRBJ1-1 and V is TRBV11-2; no definite D call. The germline V gene has CDR1 SGHAT and CDR2 FQNNGV. The V and J ends lost 1 base and 6 bases respectively, with 9 bases between them. CDR3 length: 13 residues. Looking up the rest from reference TRBV11-2 and TRBJ1-1 gives the full variable domain: EAGVAQSPRYKIIEKRQSVAFWCNPISGHATLYWYQQILGQGPKLLIQFQNNGVVDDSQLPKDRFSAERLKGVDSTLKIQPAKLEDSAVYLCASSLGAGSEAFFGQGTRLTVV.

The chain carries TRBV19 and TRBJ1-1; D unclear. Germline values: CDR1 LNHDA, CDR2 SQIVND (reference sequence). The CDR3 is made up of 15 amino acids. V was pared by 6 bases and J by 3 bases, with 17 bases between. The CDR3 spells CASSRRATHHTEAFF. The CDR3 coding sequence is TGTGCCAGTAGCCGGCGGGCTACCCATCACACTGAAGCTTTCTTT.

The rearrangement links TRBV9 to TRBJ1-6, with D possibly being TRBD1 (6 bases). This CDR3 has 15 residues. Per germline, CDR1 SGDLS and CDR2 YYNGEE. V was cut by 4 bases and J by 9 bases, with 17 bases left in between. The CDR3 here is CASSSSTGQGSPLHF. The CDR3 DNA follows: TGTGCCAGCAGCTCATCCACAGGGCAAGGTTCACCCCTCCACTTT.

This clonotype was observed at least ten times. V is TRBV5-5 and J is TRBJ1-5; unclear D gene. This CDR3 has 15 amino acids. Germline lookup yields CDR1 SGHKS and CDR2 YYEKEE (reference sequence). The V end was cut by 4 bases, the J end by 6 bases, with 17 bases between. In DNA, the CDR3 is TGTGCCAGCAGCCCCTCAGCCTCCCGGGCTCAGCCCCAGCATTTT. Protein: CASSPSASRAQPQHF.

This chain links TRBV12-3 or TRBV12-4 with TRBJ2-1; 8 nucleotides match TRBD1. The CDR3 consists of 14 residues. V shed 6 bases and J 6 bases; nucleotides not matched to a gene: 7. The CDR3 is CASSGQGGFNEQFF. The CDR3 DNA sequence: TGTGCCAGCAGCGGACAGGGAGGTTTCAATGAGCAGTTCTTC.

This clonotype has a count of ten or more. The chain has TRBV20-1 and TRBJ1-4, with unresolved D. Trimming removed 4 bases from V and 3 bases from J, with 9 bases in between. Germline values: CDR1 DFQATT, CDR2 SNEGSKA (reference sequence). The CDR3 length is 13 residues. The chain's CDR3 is CSAKGLANEKLFF. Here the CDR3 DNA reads TGCAGTGCTAAGGGTCTTGCTAATGAAAAACTGTTTTTT.

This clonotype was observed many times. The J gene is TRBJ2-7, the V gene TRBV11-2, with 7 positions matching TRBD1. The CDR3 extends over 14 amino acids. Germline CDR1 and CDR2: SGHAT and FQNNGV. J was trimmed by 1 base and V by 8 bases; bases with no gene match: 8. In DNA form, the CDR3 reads TGTGCCAGCGGTCAGGGGGTCAGTTCCTACGAGCAGTACTTC. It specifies CASGQGVSSYEQYF.

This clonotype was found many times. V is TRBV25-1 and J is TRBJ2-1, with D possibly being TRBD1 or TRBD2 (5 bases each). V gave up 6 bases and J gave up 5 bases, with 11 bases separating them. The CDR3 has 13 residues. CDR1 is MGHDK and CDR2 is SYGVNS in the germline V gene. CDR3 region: CASRGENNNEQFF. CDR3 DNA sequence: TGTGCCAGCAGGGGGGAAAACAACAATGAGCAGTTCTTC.

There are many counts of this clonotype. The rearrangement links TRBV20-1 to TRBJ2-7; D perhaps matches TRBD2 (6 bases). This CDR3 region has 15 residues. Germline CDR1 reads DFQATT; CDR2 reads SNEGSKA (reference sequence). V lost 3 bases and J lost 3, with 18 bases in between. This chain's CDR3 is CSARGVDTDYYEQYF. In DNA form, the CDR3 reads TGCAGTGCTAGGGGAGTCGACACGGACTACTACGAGCAGTACTTC.

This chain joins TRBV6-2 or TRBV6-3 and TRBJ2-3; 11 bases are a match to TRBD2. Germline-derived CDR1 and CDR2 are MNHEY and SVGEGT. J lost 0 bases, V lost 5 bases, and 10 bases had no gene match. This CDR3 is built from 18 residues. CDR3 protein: CASSQRLGLAVSTDTQYF. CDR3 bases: TGTGCCAGCAGTCAAAGACTGGGACTAGCGGTCAGCACAGATACGCAGTATTTT.

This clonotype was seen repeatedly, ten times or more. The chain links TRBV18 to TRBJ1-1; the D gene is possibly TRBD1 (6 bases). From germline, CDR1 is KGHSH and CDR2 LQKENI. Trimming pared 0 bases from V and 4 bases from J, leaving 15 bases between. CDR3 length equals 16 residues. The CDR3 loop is CASSPPGGAEGTEAFF. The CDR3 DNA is TGTGCCAGCTCACCACCGGGGGGGGCGGAGGGCACTGAAGCTTTCTTT.

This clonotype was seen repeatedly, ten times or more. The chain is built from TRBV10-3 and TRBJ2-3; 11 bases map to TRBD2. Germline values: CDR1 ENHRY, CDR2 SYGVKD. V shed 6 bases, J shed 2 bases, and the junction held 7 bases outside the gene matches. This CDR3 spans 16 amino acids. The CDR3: CAIRVTSGAYTDTQYF. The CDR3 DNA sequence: TGTGCCATCAGGGTGACTAGCGGGGCCTACACAGATACGCAGTATTTT.

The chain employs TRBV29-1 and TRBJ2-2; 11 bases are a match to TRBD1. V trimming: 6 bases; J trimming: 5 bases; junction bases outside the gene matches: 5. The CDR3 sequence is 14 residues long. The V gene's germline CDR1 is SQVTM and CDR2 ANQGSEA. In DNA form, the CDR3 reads TGCAGCGTCGCCGGGACAGGGGGGACCGGGGAGCTGTTTTTT. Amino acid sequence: CSVAGTGGTGELFF.

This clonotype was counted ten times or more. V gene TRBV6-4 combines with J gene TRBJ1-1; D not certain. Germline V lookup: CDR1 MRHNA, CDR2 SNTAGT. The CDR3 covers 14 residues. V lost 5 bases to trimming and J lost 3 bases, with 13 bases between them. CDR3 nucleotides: TGTGCCAGCAGTCGAGGTCCGGGCGACACTGAAGCTTTCTTT. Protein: CASSRGPGDTEAFF.

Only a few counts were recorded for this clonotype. Written as DNA, the CDR3 is TGTGCCAGCAGTCGGCTAACAGGCGCGAAGAACTATGGCTACACCTTC. Translated: CASSRLTGAKNYGYTF. This chain connects TRBV12-3 or TRBV12-4 to TRBJ1-2, with D possibly TRBD1 on 5 matching bases. The CDR3 length is 16 residues. With 5 bases removed from V and 2 bases from J, the gap between germline ends came to 18 bases.

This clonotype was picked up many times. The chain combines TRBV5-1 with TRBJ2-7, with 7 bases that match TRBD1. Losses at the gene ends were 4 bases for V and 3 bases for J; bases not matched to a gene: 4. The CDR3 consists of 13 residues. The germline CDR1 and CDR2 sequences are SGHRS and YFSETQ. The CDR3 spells CASSVGGDYEQYF. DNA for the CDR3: TGCGCCAGCAGCGTAGGGGGCGACTACGAGCAGTACTTC.

The CDR3 DNA sequence: TGTGCCAGCAGCTTGGTCCGGGGAGAAGGCTACACCTTC. Translating gives CASSLVRGEGYTF. The V call is TRBV5-4, the J call TRBJ1-2; D is unresolved. The CDR3 runs to 13 residues. Germline CDR1 SGHNT, CDR2 YYREEE (reference sequence). Trimming took 0 bases from V and 8 from J, leaving 11 bases between them.

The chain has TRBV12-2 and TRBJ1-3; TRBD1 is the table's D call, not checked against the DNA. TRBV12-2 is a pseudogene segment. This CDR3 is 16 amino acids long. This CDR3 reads CASRYPLQQSENTIYF. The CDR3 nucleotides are TGTGCAAGTCGCTATCCCCTTCAGCAGTCTGAAAACACCATATATTTT.